This T cell receptor (beta chain) was recorded in a study of shared clonotypes between healthy human individuals. At the level of the study: Three CD4 naive, three CD4 memory, two CD8 naive and one CD8 memory plate were used per donor. The study's findings and limits: The generation probabilities recorded for non-shared clonotypes fell below those of clonotypes shared by all four donors. What naive subsets generally showed was a larger estimated richness than memory subsets showed. The study found approximately 5% of naive CD4 clonotypes shared across a handful of donors.

The CDR3 runs to 14 residues. V was pared by 3 bases and J by 6 bases, with 13 bases between. Germline V gene lookup returns CDR1 SGHTA and CDR2 FQGNSA. As concerns this clone: The antigen is not known.

Positively selected for CCR7, the CD45RO-negative cells used as naive CD8 cells excluded terminally differentiated effector memory CD45RA+ cells. The table came from immunoSEQ multiplex PCR; TCRdb's copy has only in-frame clones and leaves some out. Of roughly 2.1 million clones in the sample, 93% were seen once. The sequenced sample consisted of naive CD8+ T cells from PBMCs. The clonotype was recovered from a man aged 18 to 29 in good health. Some clones in this sample may be carry-over from other donors' samples. This rearrangement joins TRBV7-2 to TRBJ2-3; D possibly corresponds to TRBD2 (5 bases). This CDR3 reads CASSFSRRVDTQYF. The CDR3 DNA reads as TGTGCCAGCAGCTTTTCCCGGCGGGTGGATACGCAGTATTTT.